The 7 T cell receptor beta chains reported below all come from one sample, sequenced in a study of T cell changes during pregnancy in multiple sclerosis. Some clones are missing from TCRdb's copy, which holds only in-frame ones; the method was immunoSEQ multiplex PCR. The profile shows 40,000 to 45,000 clones, 90% of them singletons. The material was CD8+ T cells from peripheral blood mononuclear cells, obtained in the third trimester of pregnancy. The receptor set was obtained from a female donor with multiple sclerosis, enrolled in a pregnancy study.

The CDR3 DNA reads TGCAGCGTTGAAGATCAGTCGTGGGGCTACACCTTC. Translating gives CSVEDQSWGYTF. The chain links TRBV29-1 to TRBJ1-2; D is unresolved. Trimming left V 0 bases short and J 8 bases short, with 10 bases between. The CDR3 is made up of 12 amino acids. Germline V gives CDR1 SQVTM, CDR2 ANQGSEA.

This clone showed up just once. Mismatch with germline at one junction end may stem from a read error. This sequence joins TRBV7-9 and TRBJ1-1; TRBD1 might be the D (6 bases). This CDR3 spans 12 amino acids. Germline lookup yields CDR1 SEHNR and CDR2 FQNEAQ (reference sequence). CDR3 in amino acids: CASSFPDRDPNF. The CDR3 region has the DNA TGTGCCAGCAGCTTCCCGGACAGAGACCCAAACTTT. Full variable domain (missing parts from reference TRBV7-9 and TRBJ1-1): DTGVSQNPRHKITKRGQNVTFRCDPISEHNRLYWYRQTLGQGPEFLTYFQNEAQLEKSRLLSDRFSAERPKGSFSTLEIQRTEQGDSAMYLCASSFPDRDPNFGQGTRLTVV.

This chain uses TRBV7-9 with TRBJ1-1; 11 bases are a match to TRBD1. Germline assignment: CDR1 SEHNR and CDR2 FQNEAQ (reference sequence). This CDR3 has 15 amino acids. The V and J ends lost 5 bases and 6 bases, in that order; junction bases with no gene match: 8. The CDR3 bases are TGTGCCAGCAGCAATTCAGGACAGGGGGCCGCTGAAGCTTTCTTT. As protein: CASSNSGQGAAEAFF.

This clone has a single count. The chain uses TRBV6-5 and TRBJ2-4; 9 bases are shared with TRBD1. Germline V gene data show CDR1 as MNHEY and CDR2 as SVGAGI. Unmatched junction bases numbered 3, after V lost 5 bases and J lost 1 base. CDR3 length equals 15 residues. The CDR3 coding sequence is TGTGCCAGCAGTCCCGGACAGGGGGCCAAAAACATTCAGTACTTC. This gives the protein CASSPGQGAKNIQYF.

V usage is TRBV25-1 and J usage is TRBJ2-2; D may be TRBD2 (5 bases). Germline V gene data show CDR1 as MGHDK and CDR2 as SYGVNS. The length of the CDR3 is 13 residues. Trimming took off 7 bases at V and 4 bases at J, with 10 bases between the two ends. The CDR3 loop is CASNEGPTGELFF. DNA of the CDR3: TGTGCCAGCAACGAGGGTCCCACCGGGGAGCTGTTTTTT.

This clone was observed once. This sequence joins TRBV6-6 and TRBJ1-1; D is unresolved. Germline V gene data show CDR1 as MNHNY and CDR2 as SVGAGI (reference sequence). There are 14 residues in the CDR3. The germline V and J ends were trimmed by 0 bases and 1 base, with 6 bases remaining between them. CDR3: CASSYSEGNTEAFF. For the CDR3, the DNA is TGTGCCAGCAGTTACTCGGAGGGGAACACTGAAGCTTTCTTT.

J is TRBJ2-7 and V is TRBV7-6; weak D call: TRBD2 (7 bases). The CDR3 extends over 17 amino acids. V lost 1 base to trimming and J lost 3 bases, with 19 bases between them. Germline V gives CDR1 SGHVS, CDR2 FNYEAQ. CDR3 protein: CASSLEGGGRLGYEQYF. In DNA form, the CDR3 reads TGTGCCAGCAGCTTAGAGGGGGGGGGAAGGCTCGGCTACGAGCAGTACTTC.